The clone carrying this TCR beta chain was detected only once. Its antigen is unidentified. The source of the sample is a study of shared clonotypes between healthy human individuals. Across the study: The study used three CD4 naive, three CD4 memory, two CD8 naive and one CD8 memory plate per donor.

Selected positively for CCR7 and CD45RO-negative, naive CD8 cells excluded terminally differentiated effector memory CD45RA+ cells. The assay was immunoSEQ multiplex PCR, and TCRdb's table has in-frame clones only and misses some. The sample lists about 680,000 clones; 92% were seen once. Notes on the study in general: Across a handful of donors, naive CD4 shared 5% to 6%, naive CD8 over 3%, memory CD4 about 2.4%, memory CD8 more than 0.35%. Rarefaction curves obtained for sorted subsets showed sequencing incomplete despite large depth.

The junction had 10 bases not matched to a gene; V was cut back by 5 bases and J by 4 bases. The length of the CDR3 is 15 residues. Germline CDR1 is MNHEY and CDR2 is SMNVEV (reference sequence). This clonotype was sampled from a man under 40 in good health. The V gene is TRBV27, the J gene TRBJ1-1; 7 bases are a match to TRBD1. The source material was naive CD8+ T cells sorted from blood. This CDR3 reads CASSLQTGMATEAFF. CDR3 bases: TGTGCCAGCAGTCTCCAGACAGGGATGGCCACTGAAGCTTTCTTT.